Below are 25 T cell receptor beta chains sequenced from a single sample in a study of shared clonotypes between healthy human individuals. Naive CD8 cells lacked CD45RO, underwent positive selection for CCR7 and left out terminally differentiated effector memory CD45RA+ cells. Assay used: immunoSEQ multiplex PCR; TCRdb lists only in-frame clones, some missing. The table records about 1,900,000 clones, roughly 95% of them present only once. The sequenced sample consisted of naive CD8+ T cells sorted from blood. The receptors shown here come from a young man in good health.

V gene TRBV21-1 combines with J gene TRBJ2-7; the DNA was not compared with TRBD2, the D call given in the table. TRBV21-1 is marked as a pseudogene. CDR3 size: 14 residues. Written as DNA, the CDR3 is TGTGCCTCCGGAGGGGATCCGAGCCTCAACGAGCAGTACTTC. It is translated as CASGGDPSLNEQYF.

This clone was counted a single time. This CDR3 is CASSIIGGLGQPQHF. CDR3 DNA sequence: TGTGCCAGCAGCATTATCGGTGGTTTAGGGCAGCCCCAGCATTTT. The chain uses TRBV27 and TRBJ1-5; D gene uncertain. This CDR3 comprises 15 residues. Germline V CDR1 and CDR2: MNHEY, SMNVEV (reference sequence). Trimming removed 6 bases at V and 7 bases at J, with 19 bases between.

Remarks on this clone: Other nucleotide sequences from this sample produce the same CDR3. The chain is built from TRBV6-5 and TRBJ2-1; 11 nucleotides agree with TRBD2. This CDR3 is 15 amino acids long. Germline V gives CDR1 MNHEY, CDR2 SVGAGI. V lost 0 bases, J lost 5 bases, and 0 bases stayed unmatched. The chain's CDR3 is CASSYSGLADNEQFF. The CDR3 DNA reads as TGTGCCAGCAGTTACTCGGGACTAGCGGACAATGAGCAGTTCTTC.

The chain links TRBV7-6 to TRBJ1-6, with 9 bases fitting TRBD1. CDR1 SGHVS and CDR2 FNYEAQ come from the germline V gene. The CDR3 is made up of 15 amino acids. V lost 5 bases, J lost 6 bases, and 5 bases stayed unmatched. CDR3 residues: CASSKGTGSNSPLHF. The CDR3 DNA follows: TGTGCCAGCAGCAAGGGGACAGGGAGTAATTCACCCCTCCACTTT.

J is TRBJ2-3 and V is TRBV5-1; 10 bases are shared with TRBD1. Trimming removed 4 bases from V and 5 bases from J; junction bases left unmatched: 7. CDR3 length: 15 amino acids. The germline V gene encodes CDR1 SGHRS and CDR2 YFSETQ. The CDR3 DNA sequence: TGCGCCAGCAGCCCCGACAGGGGGCGCCGAGATACGCAGTATTTT. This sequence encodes CASSPDRGRRDTQYF. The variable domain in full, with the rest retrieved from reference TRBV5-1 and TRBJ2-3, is KAGVTQTPRYLIKTRGQQVTLSCSPISGHRSVSWYQQTPGQGLQFLFEYFSETQRNKGNFPGRFSGRQFSNSRSEMNVSTLELGDSALYLCASSPDRGRRDTQYFGPGTRLTVL.

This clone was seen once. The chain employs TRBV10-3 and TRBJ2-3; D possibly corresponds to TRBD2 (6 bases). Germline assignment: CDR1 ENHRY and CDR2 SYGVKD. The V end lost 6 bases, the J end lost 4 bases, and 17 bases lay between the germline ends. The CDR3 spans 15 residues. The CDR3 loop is CAISLGTHPADTQYF. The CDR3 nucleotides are TGTGCCATCAGCCTCGGGACTCACCCCGCAGATACGCAGTATTTT.

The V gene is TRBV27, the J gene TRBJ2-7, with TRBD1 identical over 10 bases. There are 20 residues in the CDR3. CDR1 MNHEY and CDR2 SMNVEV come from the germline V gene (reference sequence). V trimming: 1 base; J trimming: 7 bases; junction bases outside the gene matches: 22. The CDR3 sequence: CASSLYAGTGAVSGFGEQYF. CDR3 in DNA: TGTGCCAGCAGTTTATATGCCGGGACAGGGGCAGTTTCGGGCTTCGGGGAGCAGTACTTC.

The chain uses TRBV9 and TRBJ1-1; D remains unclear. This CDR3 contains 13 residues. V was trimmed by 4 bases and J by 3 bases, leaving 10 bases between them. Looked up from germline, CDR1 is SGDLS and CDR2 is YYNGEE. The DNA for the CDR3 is TGTGCCAGCAGCTTTGGGAGTCACACTGAAGCTTTCTTT. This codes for CASSFGSHTEAFF. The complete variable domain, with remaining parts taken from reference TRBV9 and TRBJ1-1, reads DSGVTQTPKHLITATGQRVTLRCSPRSGDLSVYWYQQSLDQGLQFLIQYYNGEERAKGNILERFSAQQFPDLHSELNLSSLELGDSALYFCASSFGSHTEAFFGQGTRLTVV.

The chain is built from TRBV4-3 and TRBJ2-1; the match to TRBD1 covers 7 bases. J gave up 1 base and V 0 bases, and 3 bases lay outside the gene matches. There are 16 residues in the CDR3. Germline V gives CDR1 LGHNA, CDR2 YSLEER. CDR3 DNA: TGCGCCAGCAGCCAAGAAAGGGGGCGATCCTACAATGAGCAGTTCTTC. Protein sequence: CASSQERGRSYNEQFF.

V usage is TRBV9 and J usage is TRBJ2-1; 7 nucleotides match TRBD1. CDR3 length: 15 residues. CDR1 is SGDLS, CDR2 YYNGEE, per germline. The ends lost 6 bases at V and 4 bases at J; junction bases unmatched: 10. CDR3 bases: TGTGCCAGCACCCTTACAGGGGTCGGGTACAATGAGCAGTTCTTC. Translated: CASTLTGVGYNEQFF. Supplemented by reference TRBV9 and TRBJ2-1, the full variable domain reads DSGVTQTPKHLITATGQRVTLRCSPRSGDLSVYWYQQSLDQGLQFLIQYYNGEERAKGNILERFSAQQFPDLHSELNLSSLELGDSALYFCASTLTGVGYNEQFFGPGTRLTVL.

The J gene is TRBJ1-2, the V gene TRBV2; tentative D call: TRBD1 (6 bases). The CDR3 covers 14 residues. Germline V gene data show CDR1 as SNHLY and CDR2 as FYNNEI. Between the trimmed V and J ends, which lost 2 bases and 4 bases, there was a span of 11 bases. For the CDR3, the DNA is TGTGCCAGCAGTGAAACAGGGAACGGCTATGGCTACACCTTC. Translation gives CASSETGNGYGYTF.

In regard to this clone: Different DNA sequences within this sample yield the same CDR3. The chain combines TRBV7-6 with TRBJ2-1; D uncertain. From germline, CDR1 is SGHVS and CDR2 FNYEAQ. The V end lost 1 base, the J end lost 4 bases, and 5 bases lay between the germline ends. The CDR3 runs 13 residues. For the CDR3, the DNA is TGTGCCAGCAGCTTAGACAGTTACAATGAGCAGTTCTTC. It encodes CASSLDSYNEQFF. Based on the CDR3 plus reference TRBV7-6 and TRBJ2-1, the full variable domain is GAGVSQSPRYKVTKRGQDVALRCDPISGHVSLYWYRQALGQGPEFLTYFNYEAQQDKSGLPNDRFSAERPEGSISTLTIQRTEQRDSAMYRCASSLDSYNEQFFGPGTRLTVL.

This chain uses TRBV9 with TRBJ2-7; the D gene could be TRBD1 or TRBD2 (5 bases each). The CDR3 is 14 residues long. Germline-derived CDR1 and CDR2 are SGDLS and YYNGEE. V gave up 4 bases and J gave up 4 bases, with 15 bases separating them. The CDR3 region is CASSIMGDRYEQYF. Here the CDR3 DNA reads TGTGCCAGCAGCATTATGGGGGACCGGTACGAGCAGTACTTC.

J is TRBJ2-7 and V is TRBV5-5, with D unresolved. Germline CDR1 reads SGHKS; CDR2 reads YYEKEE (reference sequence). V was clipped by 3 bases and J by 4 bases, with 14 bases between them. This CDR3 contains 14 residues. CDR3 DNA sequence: TGTGCCAGCAGCTATGGACGGCCGATATACGAGCAGTACTTC. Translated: CASSYGRPIYEQYF.

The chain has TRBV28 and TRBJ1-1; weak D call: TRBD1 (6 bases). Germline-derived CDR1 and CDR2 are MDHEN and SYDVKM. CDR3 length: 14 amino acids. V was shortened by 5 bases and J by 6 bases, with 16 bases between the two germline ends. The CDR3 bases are TGTGCCAGCAGTCCCGTCCGAACAGGGTCTGAAGCTTTCTTT. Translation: CASSPVRTGSEAFF.

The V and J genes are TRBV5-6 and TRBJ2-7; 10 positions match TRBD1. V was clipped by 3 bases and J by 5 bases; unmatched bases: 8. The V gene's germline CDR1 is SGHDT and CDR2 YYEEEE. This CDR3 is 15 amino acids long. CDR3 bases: TGTGCCAGCAGCTCCAGGGACAGGGGTCAACACGAGCAGTACTTC. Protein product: CASSSRDRGQHEQYF.

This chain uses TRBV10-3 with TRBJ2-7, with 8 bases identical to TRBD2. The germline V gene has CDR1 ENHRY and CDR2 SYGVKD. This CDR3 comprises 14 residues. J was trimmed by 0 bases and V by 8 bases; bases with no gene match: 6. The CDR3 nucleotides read TGTGCCATCTCTCCTAGCGGGCTCTCCTACGAGCAGTACTTC. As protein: CAISPSGLSYEQYF.

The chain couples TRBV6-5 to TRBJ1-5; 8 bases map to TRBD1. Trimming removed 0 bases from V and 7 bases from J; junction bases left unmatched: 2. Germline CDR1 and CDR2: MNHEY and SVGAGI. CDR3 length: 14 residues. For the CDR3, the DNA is TGTGCCAGCAGTTACTCGCAGGGGGCACAGCCCCAGCATTTT. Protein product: CASSYSQGAQPQHF.

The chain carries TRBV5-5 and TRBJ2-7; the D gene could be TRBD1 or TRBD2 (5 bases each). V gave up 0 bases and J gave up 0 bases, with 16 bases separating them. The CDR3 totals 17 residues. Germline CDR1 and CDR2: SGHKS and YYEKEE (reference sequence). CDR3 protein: CASSLGDPPSLSYEQYF. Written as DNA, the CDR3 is TGTGCCAGCAGCTTGGGGGACCCTCCCTCTCTCTCCTACGAGCAGTACTTC.

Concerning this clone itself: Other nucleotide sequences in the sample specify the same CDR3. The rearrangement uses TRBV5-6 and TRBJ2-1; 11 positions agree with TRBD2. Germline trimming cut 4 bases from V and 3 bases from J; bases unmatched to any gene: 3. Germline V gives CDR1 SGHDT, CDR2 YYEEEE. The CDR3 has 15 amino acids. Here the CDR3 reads CASSSSGRGYNEQFF. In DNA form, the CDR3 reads TGTGCCAGCAGCAGTAGCGGGAGGGGCTACAATGAGCAGTTCTTC. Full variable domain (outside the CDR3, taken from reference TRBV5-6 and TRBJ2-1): DAGVTQSPTHLIKTRGQQVTLRCSPKSGHDTVSWYQQALGQGPQFIFQYYEEEERQRGNFPDRFSGHQFPNYSSELNVNALLLGDSALYLCASSSSGRGYNEQFFGPGTRLTVL.

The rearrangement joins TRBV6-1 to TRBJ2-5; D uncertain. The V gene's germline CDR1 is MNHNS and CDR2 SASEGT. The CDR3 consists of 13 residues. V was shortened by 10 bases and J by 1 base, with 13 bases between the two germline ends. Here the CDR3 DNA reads TGTGCCACCTACTGGTTATTCCAAGAGACCCAGTACTTC. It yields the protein CATYWLFQETQYF.

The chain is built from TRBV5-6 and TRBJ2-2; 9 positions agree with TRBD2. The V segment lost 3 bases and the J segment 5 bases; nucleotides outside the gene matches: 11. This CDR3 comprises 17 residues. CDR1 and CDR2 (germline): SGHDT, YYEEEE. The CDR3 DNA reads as TGTGCCAGCAGCTGGGGGCCAGTAGCGGGAGCTACCGGGGAGCTGTTTTTT. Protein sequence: CASSWGPVAGATGELFF.

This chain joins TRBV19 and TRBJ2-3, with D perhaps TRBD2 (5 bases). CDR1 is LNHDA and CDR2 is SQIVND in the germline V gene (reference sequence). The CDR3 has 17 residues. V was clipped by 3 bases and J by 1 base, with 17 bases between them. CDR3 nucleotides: TGTGCCAGTAGTATTGATCCACCGGGGTACGGCACAGATACGCAGTATTTT. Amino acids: CASSIDPPGYGTDTQYF.

The CDR3 reads CSGGETNTGELFF. The CDR3 DNA sequence: TGCAGCGGAGGGGAAACCAACACCGGGGAGCTGTTTTTT. J is TRBJ2-2 and V is TRBV29-1; D may match TRBD1 or TRBD2 (5 bases each). Germline CDR1 reads SQVTM; CDR2 reads ANQGSEA. Trimming pared 7 bases from V and 2 bases from J, leaving 11 bases between. The CDR3 is 13 amino acids.

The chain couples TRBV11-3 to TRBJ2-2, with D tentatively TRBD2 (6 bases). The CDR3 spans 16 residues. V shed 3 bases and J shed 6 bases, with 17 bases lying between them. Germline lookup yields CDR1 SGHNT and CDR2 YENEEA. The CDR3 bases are TGTGCCAGCAGCTTCCGGGAAGCGGAGGGGCCCGGGGAGCTGTTTTTT. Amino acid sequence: CASSFREAEGPGELFF. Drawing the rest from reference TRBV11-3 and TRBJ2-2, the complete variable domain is EAGVVQSPRYKIIEKKQPVAFWCNPISGHNTLYWYLQNLGQGPELLIRYENEEAVDDSQLPKDRFSAERLKGVDSTLKIQPAELGDSAVYLCASSFREAEGPGELFFGEGSRLTVL.